This record concerns one T cell receptor beta chain sequence. This sample is part of a study of T cell changes during pregnancy in multiple sclerosis. Clones were read by immunoSEQ multiplex PCR, and TCRdb kept only the in-frame ones, dropping some. The profile covers around 33,000 clones, with about nine tenths appearing a single time and about 7.7% taken by the ten largest. V gave up 0 bases and J gave up 2 bases, with 7 bases separating them. Germline values: CDR1 SGHDN, CDR2 FVKESK. This CDR3 comprises 14 residues. The sequence came from a female donor with multiple sclerosis, enrolled in a pregnancy study. This sequence joins TRBV14 and TRBJ1-2; D is unresolved. The sample here was CD8+ T cells from peripheral blood mononuclear cells, taken before pregnancy. Here the CDR3 reads CASSQENRNYGYTF. CDR3 bases: TGTGCCAGCAGCCAAGAGAACAGAAACTATGGCTACACCTTC.